A single T cell receptor beta chain is shown here with its context. Its antigen target is currently unknown. No base quality values were provided; no much bigger clone lies one nucleotide off. This sample is drawn from a study of CD8 T cells in Susac syndrome (dated by TCRdb to about 2019). Background on the whole study: Of the Susac syndrome patients who were sequenced, six had clinically active disease and fewer than ten were in clinical remission. At blood withdrawal, Susac syndrome patients were either therapy-naive, taking corticosteroids (in some cases with IVIg as well), or taking IVIg alone. Whether CD8+ T cell activation and differentiation in Susac syndrome was antigen driven was tested using repertoire sequencing. Broader findings and caveats from the paper: In patients with Susac syndrome, the CD4+ T cell repertoire showed no detectable clonal expansion. The TCR sequencing and HLA analysis was acknowledged to have included a relatively small number of individuals.

RNA was extracted using the RNeasy kit, and about 0.45 to 1 ug of the RNA was reverse transcribed with random hexamers. TCR beta CDR3 regions were amplified with the immunoSEQ multiplex PCR assay covering 54 Vbeta and 13 Jbeta segments. PCR amplification bias was corrected by using a synthetic template baseline for primer optimization and computational correction. The authors' analysis ran thus. Reads were assigned to V, D and J genes according to IMGT and analyzed in immunoSEQ Analyzer, with only productive sequences retained. Clonality was calculated as one minus the Shannon entropy normalized by log2 of the number of productive unique sequences. Public and private clones were assessed among the 100 most prevalent clones of each patient and control. Clones were defined as Susac-specific if absent from the healthy and MS cohorts, from approximately 1,100 published viral clones and from other ImmuneACCESS disease sequences. TCRdb trimmed the raw reads at Q25, called clones with MiXCR and kept productive beta chains. Each entry is one CDR3 protein sequence, shown with its most common DNA and genes. What appears here as the V and J calls and clone size reflects TCRdb's work, not the paper's. The sample profile shows 200,000 to 250,000 distinct CDR3 sequences; about 94% of them were found once. The top ten clones comprise approximately 0.15% of the sample.

Peripheral blood CD8+ and CD4+ T cells from healthy donors, Susac syndrome patients and multiple sclerosis patients were profiled using high-throughput TCR beta sequencing. Susac syndrome patients met recently defined diagnostic criteria for definite or probable disease. Bulk CD8+ and CD4+ T cells were purified by magnetic negative isolation, whereas CD8+ TEMRA cells were enriched by FACS. Blood was drawn into EDTA tubes, processed within 24 hours, and PBMCs were isolated by density gradient centrifugation. PBMCs intended for TCR sequencing were cryopreserved in liquid nitrogen and were subsequently thawed in a 37 degrees C water bath. The sorted or isolated CD4+, CD8+ and CD8+ TEMRA cells had a purity of 90% or higher. Per the germline V gene (reference sequence), SGHNT is the CDR1 and YYREEE is the CDR2. V sheds 4 bases and J sheds 1 base, leaving 14 bases between their ends. From cysteine to phenylalanine, the CDR3 is 15 amino acids long. The retained sequence is limited to the CDR3, 45 bases, with the frame set at the first base.

Input material: CD4+ T cells from PBMCs. The chain employs TRBV5-4 and TRBJ1-2; tentative D gene TRBD1, with 6 bases matching. This receptor was identified in a human donor with Susac syndrome. This receptor has the CDR3 CASSPQGTLNYGYTF. The nucleotide sequence is TGTGCCAGCAGCCCTCAGGGGACCCTTAACTATGGCTACACCTTC.